This entry concerns a single TCR beta chain. TCRdb keeps only in-frame clones here, not all; method: immunoSEQ multiplex PCR. There are 89,000 or so clones in the sample; about 87% occur only once, and over 15% lies in the top ten. The sample comes from a study of control samples from healthy donors and cancer patients. V lost 4 bases to trimming and J lost 5 bases; unmatched junction nucleotides: 2. This CDR3 is 13 amino acids long. CDR1 and CDR2 (germline): KGHDR, SFDVKD. The sample taken for sequencing was blood. The clonotype originates from a man aged 50-59 years in good health. This chain joins TRBV24-1 and TRBJ1-1; 8 nucleotides agree with TRBD1. CDR3 region: CATSDNRGTEAFF. The DNA of the CDR3 is TGTGCCACCAGTGACAACAGGGGGACTGAAGCTTTCTTT.